The present entry profiles one T cell receptor (beta chain) with its context. Its antigen is unidentified. The source of the sample is a study of memory CD4+ T cells and cytomegalovirus serostatus. The wider study: Of the healthy Belgian adults, 9 were CMV seropositive and around 22 seronegative.

Measured with immunoSEQ multiplex PCR; TCRdb has only the in-frame clones, and not every one. This sample has some 65,000 clones, with over 70% found just once. The sort gate was single viable CD3+CD4+CD8-CD45RO+ cells for memory CD4+ T cells. Total CD4+ T cells were enriched by CD4 positive selection. The study's findings and limits: Suggested: most of the CMV-linked TCR signature lies in CD4+ memory cells.

Sequenced sample: memory CD4+ T cells from blood. The TCR originated in an adult in good health and CMV-seronegative. Some clones in this sample may be carry-over from other donors' samples.

CDR3 in amino acids: CASSYRGGAFF. The CDR3 nucleotides are TGTGCCAGCAGTTACAGAGGGGGAGCTTTCTTT. The chain employs TRBV6-6 and TRBJ1-1; D perhaps matches TRBD1 (6 bases). The V and J ends lost 2 bases and 10 bases respectively, with 8 bases between them. From germline, CDR1 is MNHNY and CDR2 SVGAGI (reference sequence). The CDR3 has 11 amino acids.